Each of the 8 T cell receptor beta chains below was sequenced from the same sample in a study of T cells in Graves' hyperthyroidism and ophthalmopathy. RNA transcripts served as the template for amplifying TCR beta CDR3 regions. HTBI primers were employed in a first-round RT-PCR of the TCR CDR3. A single record per CDR3 protein comes from TCRdb applying MiXCR to the multiplex PCR reads. Among about 500,000 distinct CDR3 sequences listed, roughly a sixth were seen once. Sequences were obtained from blood. The receptors come from a woman aged 18-29 years with Graves' ophthalmopathy.

This clonotype was counted ten times or more. The rearrangement joins TRBV28 to TRBJ2-7; D is unresolved. Trimming stripped 6 bases from V and 4 bases from J, with 10 bases between. Looked up from germline, CDR1 is MDHEN and CDR2 is SYDVKM. This CDR3 has 12 amino acids. For the CDR3, the DNA is TGTGCCAGCAGCATACAGTGGTACGAGCAGTACTTC. Residues: CASSIQWYEQYF.

This clonotype was counted a few times. The CDR3 here is CAIPVNTEAFF. DNA for the CDR3: TGTGCCATCCCGGTGAACACTGAAGCTTTCTTT. This chain joins TRBV6-1 and TRBJ1-1; no clear D gene. Trimming took 10 bases from V and 0 from J, leaving 6 bases between them. From germline, CDR1 is MNHNS and CDR2 SASEGT. The CDR3 spans 11 residues.

This clonotype was recorded only once. The chain links TRBV3-1 to TRBJ2-5, with 10 bases aligning to TRBD2. Germline V gene data show CDR1 as LGHDT and CDR2 as YNNKEL (reference sequence). The CDR3 has 15 residues. V lost 6 bases to trimming and J lost 5 bases; unmatched junction nucleotides: 9. The CDR3 here is CASRPSGGGAETQYF. Written as DNA, the CDR3 is TGTGCCAGCAGGCCGAGCGGGGGGGGAGCGGAGACCCAGTACTTC.

This clonotype was seen repeatedly, ten times or more. This chain joins TRBV6-1 and TRBJ2-5; 12 nucleotides line up with TRBD2. The CDR3 runs 14 residues. CDR1 is MNHNS and CDR2 is SASEGT in the germline V gene. The V gene end was trimmed by 7 bases and the J gene end by 5 bases; junction bases not matched to a gene: 5. CDR3: CASIPSGRVETQYF. In DNA, the CDR3 is TGTGCCAGCATTCCTAGCGGGAGGGTTGAGACCCAGTACTTC.

The V gene is TRBV5-4, the J gene TRBJ2-3, with 12 bases aligning to TRBD2. The CDR3 is made up of 15 amino acids. Per germline, CDR1 SGHNT and CDR2 YYREEE (reference sequence). With 3 bases clipped from V and 5 bases from J, the junction kept 4 bases outside the gene matches. CDR3 in amino acids: CASSSSGGARDTQYF. CDR3 DNA sequence: TGTGCCAGCAGCTCTAGCGGGGGGGCCAGAGATACGCAGTATTTT.

This sequence joins TRBV27 and TRBJ2-1; a weak D match, TRBD1 (5 bases). Germline values: CDR1 MNHEY, CDR2 SMNVEV (reference sequence). Trimming removed 6 bases from V and 10 bases from J, with 13 bases in between. The CDR3 extends over 12 amino acids. The CDR3 nucleotides are TGTGCCAGCAGCGGCCCAGGGTCCGAGCAGTTCTTC. This codes for CASSGPGSEQFF.

In this sample, this clonotype turned up a few times. This chain connects TRBV5-5 to TRBJ1-5; D might be TRBD1 (6 bases). From germline, CDR1 is SGHKS and CDR2 YYEKEE (reference sequence). The germline V and J ends were trimmed by 1 base and 5 bases, with 10 bases remaining between them. CDR3 size: 14 residues. The CDR3 spells CASSLSRGDQPQHF. For the CDR3, the DNA is TGTGCCAGCAGCTTGAGCAGGGGTGATCAGCCCCAGCATTTT.

V and J are TRBV13 and TRBJ1-6; no clear D. The CDR3 extends over 13 amino acids. V lost 5 bases and J lost 6, with 8 bases in between. The germline gives CDR1 PRHDT, CDR2 FYEKMQ (reference sequence). The CDR3 is CASSRALNSPLHF. The CDR3 DNA is TGTGCCAGCAGCCGGGCCCTTAATTCACCCCTCCACTTT.